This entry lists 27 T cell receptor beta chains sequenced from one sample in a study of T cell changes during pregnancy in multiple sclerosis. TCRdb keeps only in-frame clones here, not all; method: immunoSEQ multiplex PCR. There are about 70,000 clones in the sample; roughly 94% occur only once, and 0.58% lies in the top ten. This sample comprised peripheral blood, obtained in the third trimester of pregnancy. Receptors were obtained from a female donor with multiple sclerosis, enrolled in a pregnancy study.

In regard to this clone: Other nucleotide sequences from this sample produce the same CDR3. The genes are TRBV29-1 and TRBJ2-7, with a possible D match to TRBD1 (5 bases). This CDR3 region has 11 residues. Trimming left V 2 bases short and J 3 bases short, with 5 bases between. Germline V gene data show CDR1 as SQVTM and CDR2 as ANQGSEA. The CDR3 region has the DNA TGCAGCGTTGAAAGGGGCTACGAGCAGTACTTC. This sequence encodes CSVERGYEQYF.

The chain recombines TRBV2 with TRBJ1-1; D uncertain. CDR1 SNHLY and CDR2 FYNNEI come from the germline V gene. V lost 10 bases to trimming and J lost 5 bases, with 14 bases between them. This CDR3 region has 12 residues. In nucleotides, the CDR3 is TGTGCCACTCGATGGGAGGAGACTGAAGCTTTCTTT. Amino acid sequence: CATRWEETEAFF.

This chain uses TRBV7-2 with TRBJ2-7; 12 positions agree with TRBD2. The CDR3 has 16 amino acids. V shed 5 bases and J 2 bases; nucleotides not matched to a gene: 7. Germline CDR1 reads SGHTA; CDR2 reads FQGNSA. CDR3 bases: TGTGCCAGCAGCCCTAGCGGGGGGGTTTATACCTACGAGCAGTACTTC. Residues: CASSPSGGVYTYEQYF.

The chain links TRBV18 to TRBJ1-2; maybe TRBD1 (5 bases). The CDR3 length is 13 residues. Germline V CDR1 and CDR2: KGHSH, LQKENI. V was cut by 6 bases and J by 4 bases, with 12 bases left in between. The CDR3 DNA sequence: TGTGCCAGCTCGCCGGGACTGCTCTATGGCTACACCTTC. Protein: CASSPGLLYGYTF.

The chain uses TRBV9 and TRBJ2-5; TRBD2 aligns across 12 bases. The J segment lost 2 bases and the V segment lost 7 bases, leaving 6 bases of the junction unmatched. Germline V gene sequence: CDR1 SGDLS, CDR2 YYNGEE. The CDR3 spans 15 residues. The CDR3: CASGIGLAGQETQYF. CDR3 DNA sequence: TGTGCCAGCGGGATAGGACTAGCGGGGCAAGAGACCCAGTACTTC.

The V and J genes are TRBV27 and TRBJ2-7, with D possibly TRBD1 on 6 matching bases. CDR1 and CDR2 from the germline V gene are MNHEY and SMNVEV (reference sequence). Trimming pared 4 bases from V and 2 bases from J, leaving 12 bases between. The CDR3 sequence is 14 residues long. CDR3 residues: CASSSYRETYEQYF. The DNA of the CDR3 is TGTGCCAGCAGTTCCTACAGGGAAACCTACGAGCAGTACTTC.

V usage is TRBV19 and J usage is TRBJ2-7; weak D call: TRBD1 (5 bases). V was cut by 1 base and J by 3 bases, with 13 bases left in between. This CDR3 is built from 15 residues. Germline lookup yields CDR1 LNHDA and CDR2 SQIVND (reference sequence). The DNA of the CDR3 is TGTGCCAGTAGTATAGCCCAGGGTGAACACTACGAGCAGTACTTC. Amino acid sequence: CASSIAQGEHYEQYF.

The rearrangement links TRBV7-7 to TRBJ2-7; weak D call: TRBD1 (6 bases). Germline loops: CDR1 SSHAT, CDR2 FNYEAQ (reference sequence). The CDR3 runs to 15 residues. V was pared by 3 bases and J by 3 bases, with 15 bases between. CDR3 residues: CASSFSQGSNYEQYF. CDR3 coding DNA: TGTGCCAGCAGCTTTTCGCAGGGGAGTAACTACGAGCAGTACTTC.

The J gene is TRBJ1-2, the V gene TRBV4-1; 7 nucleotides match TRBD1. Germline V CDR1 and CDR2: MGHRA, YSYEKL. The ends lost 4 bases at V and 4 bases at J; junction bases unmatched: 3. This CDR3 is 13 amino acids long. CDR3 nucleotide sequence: TGCGCCAGCAGCCCGGGACAGAGCTATGGCTACACCTTC. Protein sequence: CASSPGQSYGYTF.

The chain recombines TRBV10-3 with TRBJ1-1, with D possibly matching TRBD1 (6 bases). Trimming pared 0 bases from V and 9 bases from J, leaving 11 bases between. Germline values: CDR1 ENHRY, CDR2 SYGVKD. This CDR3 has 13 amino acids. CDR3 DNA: TGTGCCATCAGTGAGTCGGCTTGGGACAAAGCTTTCTTT. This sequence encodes CAISESAWDKAFF.

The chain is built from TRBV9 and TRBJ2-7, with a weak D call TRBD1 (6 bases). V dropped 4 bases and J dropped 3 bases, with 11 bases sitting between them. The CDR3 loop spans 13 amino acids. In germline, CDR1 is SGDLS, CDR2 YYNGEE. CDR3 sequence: CASSRTDFYEQYF. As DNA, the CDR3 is TGTGCCAGCAGCCGGACAGACTTCTACGAGCAGTACTTC.

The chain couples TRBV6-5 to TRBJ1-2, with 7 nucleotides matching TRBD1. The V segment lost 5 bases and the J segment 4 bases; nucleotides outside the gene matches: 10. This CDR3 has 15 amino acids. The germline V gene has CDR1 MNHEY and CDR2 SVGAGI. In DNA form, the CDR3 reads TGTGCCAGCAGTCCTACAGGGGTGCCCCGCTATGGCTACACCTTC. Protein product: CASSPTGVPRYGYTF.

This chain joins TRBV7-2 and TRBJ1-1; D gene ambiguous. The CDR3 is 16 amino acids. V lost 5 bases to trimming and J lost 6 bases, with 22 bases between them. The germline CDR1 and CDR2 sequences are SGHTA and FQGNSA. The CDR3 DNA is TGTGCCAGCAGCCGCCCGGGCAGTAGAGGGCGGGCTGAAGCTTTCTTT. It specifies CASSRPGSRGRAEAFF.

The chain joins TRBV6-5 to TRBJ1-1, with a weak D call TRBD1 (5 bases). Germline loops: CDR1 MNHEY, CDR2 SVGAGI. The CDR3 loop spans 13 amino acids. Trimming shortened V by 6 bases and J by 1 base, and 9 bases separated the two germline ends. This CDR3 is CASRGLSNTEAFF. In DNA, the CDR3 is TGTGCCAGCAGGGGGCTTTCGAACACTGAAGCTTTCTTT.

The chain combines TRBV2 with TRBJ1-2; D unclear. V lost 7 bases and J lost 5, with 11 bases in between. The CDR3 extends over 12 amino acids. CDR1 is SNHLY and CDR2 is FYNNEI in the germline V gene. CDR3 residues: CASTSLFYGYTF. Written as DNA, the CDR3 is TGTGCCAGCACCAGTCTCTTTTATGGCTACACCTTC. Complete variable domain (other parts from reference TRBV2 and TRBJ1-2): EPEVTQTPSHQVTQMGQEVILRCVPISNHLYFYWYRQILGQKVEFLVSFYNNEISEKSEIFDDQFSVERPDGSNFTLKIRSTKLEDSAMYFCASTSLFYGYTFGSGTRLTVV.

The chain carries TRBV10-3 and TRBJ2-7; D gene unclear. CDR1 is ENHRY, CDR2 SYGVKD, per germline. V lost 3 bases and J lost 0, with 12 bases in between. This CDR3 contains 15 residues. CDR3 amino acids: CAISERRGSSYEQYF. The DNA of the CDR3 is TGTGCCATCAGTGAACGTCGCGGAAGCTCCTACGAGCAGTACTTC.

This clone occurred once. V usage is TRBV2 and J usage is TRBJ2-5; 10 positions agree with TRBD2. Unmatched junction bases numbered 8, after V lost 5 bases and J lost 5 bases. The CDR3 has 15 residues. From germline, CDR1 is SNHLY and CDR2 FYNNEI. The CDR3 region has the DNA TGTGCCAGCAGTCCTTTAGCGGGGGGCGTGGAGACCCAGTACTTC. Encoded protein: CASSPLAGGVETQYF.

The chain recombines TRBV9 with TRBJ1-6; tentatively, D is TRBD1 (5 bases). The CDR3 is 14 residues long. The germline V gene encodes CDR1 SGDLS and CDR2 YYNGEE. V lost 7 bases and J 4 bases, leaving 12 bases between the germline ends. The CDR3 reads CASDMGQYNSPLHF. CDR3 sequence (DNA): TGTGCCAGCGACATGGGGCAGTATAATTCACCCCTCCACTTT.

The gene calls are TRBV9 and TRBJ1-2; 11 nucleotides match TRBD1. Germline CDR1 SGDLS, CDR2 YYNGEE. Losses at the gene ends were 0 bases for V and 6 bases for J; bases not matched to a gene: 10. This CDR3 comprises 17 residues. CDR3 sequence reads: CASSVVVGQGDDHGYTF. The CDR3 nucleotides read TGTGCCAGCAGCGTAGTTGTGGGACAGGGGGACGACCATGGCTACACCTTC.

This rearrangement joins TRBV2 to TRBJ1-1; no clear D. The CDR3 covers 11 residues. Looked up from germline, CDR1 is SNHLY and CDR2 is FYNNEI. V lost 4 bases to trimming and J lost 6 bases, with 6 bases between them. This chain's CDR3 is CASSGLAEAFF. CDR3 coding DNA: TGTGCCAGCAGTGGACTCGCTGAAGCTTTCTTT.

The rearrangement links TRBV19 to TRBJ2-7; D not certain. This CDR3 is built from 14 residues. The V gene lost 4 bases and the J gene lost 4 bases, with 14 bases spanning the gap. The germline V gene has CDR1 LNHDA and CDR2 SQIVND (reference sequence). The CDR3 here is CASSRAVESYEQYF. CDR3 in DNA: TGTGCCAGTAGTAGGGCAGTAGAATCATACGAGCAGTACTTC.

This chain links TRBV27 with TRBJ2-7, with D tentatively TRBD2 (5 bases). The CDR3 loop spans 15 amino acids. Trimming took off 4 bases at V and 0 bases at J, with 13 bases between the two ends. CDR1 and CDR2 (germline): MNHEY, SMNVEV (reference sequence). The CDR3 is CASSSLDRASYEQYF. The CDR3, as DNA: TGTGCCAGCAGTTCACTAGACCGCGCCTCCTACGAGCAGTACTTC.

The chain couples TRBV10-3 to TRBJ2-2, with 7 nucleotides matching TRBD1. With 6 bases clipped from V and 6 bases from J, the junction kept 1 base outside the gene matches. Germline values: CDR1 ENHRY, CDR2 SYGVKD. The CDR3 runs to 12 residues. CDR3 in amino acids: CAIRGTAGELFF. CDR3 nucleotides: TGTGCCATCAGAGGGACAGCCGGGGAGCTGTTTTTT.

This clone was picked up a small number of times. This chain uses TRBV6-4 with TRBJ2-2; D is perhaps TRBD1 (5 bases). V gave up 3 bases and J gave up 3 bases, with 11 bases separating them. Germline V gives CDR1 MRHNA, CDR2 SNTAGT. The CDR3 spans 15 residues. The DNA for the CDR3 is TGTGCCAGCAGTGAGCTGGGGCTGGACACCGGGGAGCTGTTTTTT. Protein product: CASSELGLDTGELFF.

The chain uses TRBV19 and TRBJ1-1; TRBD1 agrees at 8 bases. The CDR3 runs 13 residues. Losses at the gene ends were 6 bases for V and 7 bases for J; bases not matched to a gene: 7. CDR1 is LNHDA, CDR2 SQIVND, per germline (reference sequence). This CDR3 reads CASSEQGGLEAFF. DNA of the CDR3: TGTGCCAGTAGCGAACAGGGGGGCCTTGAAGCTTTCTTT. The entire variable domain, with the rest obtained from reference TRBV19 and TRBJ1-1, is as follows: DGGITQSPKYLFRKEGQNVTLSCEQNLNHDAMYWYRQDPGQGLRLIYYSQIVNDFQKGDIAEGYSVSREKKESFPLTVTSAQKNPTAFYLCASSEQGGLEAFFGQGTRLTVV.

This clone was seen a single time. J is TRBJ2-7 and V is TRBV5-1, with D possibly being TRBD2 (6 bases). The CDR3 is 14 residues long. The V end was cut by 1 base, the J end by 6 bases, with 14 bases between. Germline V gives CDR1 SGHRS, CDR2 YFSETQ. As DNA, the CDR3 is TGCGCCAGCAGCTTGAGGCTAGCGCGAAGCGAGCAGTACTTC. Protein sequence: CASSLRLARSEQYF.

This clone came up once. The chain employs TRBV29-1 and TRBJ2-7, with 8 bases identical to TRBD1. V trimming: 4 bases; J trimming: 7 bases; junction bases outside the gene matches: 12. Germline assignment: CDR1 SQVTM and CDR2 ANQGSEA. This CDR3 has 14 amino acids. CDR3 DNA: TGCAGCGTTGGAGCTCGCCAGGGGGCCCAGGAGCAGTACTTC. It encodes CSVGARQGAQEQYF.